This passage covers 16 T cell receptor beta chains from one sample sequenced in a study of T cells after posttransplantation cyclophosphamide. Treatment was busulfan-fludarabine conditioning, a marrow graft, and cyclophosphamide on days +3 and +4. The method was immunoSEQ multiplex PCR; TCRdb's version includes in-frame clones alone and lacks a portion of them. The sample is made up of about 7,500 clones, none counted only once. The source was PBMCs, collected after allogeneic stem cell transplant with posttransplant cyclophosphamide. These TCRs come from a young adult male patient who received an allogeneic stem cell transplant from an unrelated donor, was CMV-positive, and had acute and chronic GVHD. The graft donor may account for some of the T cells.

This clone came up many times. The chain uses TRBV18 and TRBJ1-1, with unresolved D. CDR1 is KGHSH and CDR2 is LQKENI in the germline V gene. The V end was cut by 5 bases, the J end by 8 bases, with 12 bases between. The CDR3 spans 12 residues. The CDR3 DNA reads as TGTGCCAGCTCAACGACAATCTACGAAGCTTTCTTT. It yields the protein CASSTTIYEAFF.

This clone was counted at least ten times. V is TRBV13 and J is TRBJ2-7; maybe TRBD2 (5 bases). Trimming left V 5 bases short and J 3 bases short, with 14 bases between. This CDR3 contains 14 residues. From germline, CDR1 is PRHDT and CDR2 FYEKMQ (reference sequence). In nucleotides, the CDR3 is TGTGCCAGCAGCCCACGAGGGTCCCTCTACGAGCAGTACTTC. Translation gives CASSPRGSLYEQYF.

This clone was seen many times. The chain employs TRBV5-4 and TRBJ2-7; 8 bases line up with TRBD1. The CDR3 runs 13 residues. The V gene end was trimmed by 5 bases and the J gene end by 7 bases; junction bases not matched to a gene: 8. From germline, CDR1 is SGHNT and CDR2 YYREEE (reference sequence). The CDR3: CASSSDRAGEQYF. The DNA for the CDR3 is TGTGCCAGCAGTTCGGACAGGGCTGGTGAGCAGTACTTC.

The sample holds many counts of this clone. The V gene is TRBV7-9, the J gene TRBJ1-2, with 9 nucleotides matching TRBD1. This CDR3 is 14 amino acids long. V dropped 5 bases and J dropped 4; count of bases not matched to a gene: 5. Germline V gene data show CDR1 as SEHNR and CDR2 as FQNEAQ (reference sequence). DNA of the CDR3: TGTGCCAGCAGCCACCCGACAGGGGGCTATGGCTACACCTTC. Translated, it gives CASSHPTGGYGYTF.

This clone was detected many times. The chain employs TRBV19 and TRBJ1-2; maybe TRBD1 (6 bases). The CDR3 totals 12 residues. Germline CDR1 is LNHDA and CDR2 is SQIVND (reference sequence). V lost 10 bases, J lost 6 bases, and 15 bases lay in between. Written as DNA, the CDR3 is TGTGCCACCTCACAGGGATCCCATGGCTACACCTTC. Its protein is CATSQGSHGYTF.

This clone was counted at least ten times. This chain links TRBV28 with TRBJ1-2; 8 nucleotides agree with TRBD1. J gave up 2 bases and V 5 bases, and 4 bases lay outside the gene matches. This CDR3 has 14 residues. Germline V CDR1 and CDR2: MDHEN, SYDVKM. For the CDR3, the DNA is TGTGCCAGCAGTCTCAGGGGGCGAAACTATGGCTACACCTTC. This encodes CASSLRGRNYGYTF.

This clone was counted many times. This chain joins TRBV4-1 and TRBJ2-5, with D tentatively TRBD1 (6 bases). The CDR3 contains 16 residues. The germline V gene encodes CDR1 MGHRA and CDR2 YSYEKL. V was shortened by 1 base and J by 2 bases, with 14 bases between the two germline ends. This CDR3 is CASSQVAGTKQETQYF. CDR3 DNA: TGCGCCAGCAGCCAAGTTGCCGGGACAAAACAAGAGACCCAGTACTTC.

In its sample, this clone was seen many times. The chain combines TRBV28 with TRBJ1-4, with a weak D call TRBD1 (6 bases). Germline V gene sequence: CDR1 MDHEN, CDR2 SYDVKM. This CDR3 region has 11 residues. The V end was cut by 6 bases, the J end by 7 bases, with 6 bases between. The CDR3 sequence is CASRQGEKLFF. DNA for the CDR3: TGTGCCAGCAGACAGGGTGAAAAACTGTTTTTT.

In this sample, this clone turned up many times. As DNA, the CDR3 is TGTGCCAGCAGCTCCTCCACAGATACGCAGTATTTT. Its protein product is CASSSSTDTQYF. The chain recombines TRBV7-9 with TRBJ2-3; D not certain. With 4 bases removed from V and 2 bases from J, the gap between germline ends came to 4 bases. This CDR3 has 12 residues. The germline gives CDR1 SEHNR, CDR2 FQNEAQ (reference sequence).

This clone appeared many times. The chain joins TRBV7-8 to TRBJ1-1, with TRBD1 identical over 8 bases. The CDR3 runs to 14 residues. In germline, CDR1 is SGHVS, CDR2 FQNEAQ. Germline trimming cut 5 bases from V and 4 bases from J; bases unmatched to any gene: 6. The CDR3 loop reads CASSGQGGSTEAFF. The CDR3 DNA is TGTGCCAGCAGCGGACAGGGAGGGAGCACTGAAGCTTTCTTT.

In its sample, this clone was seen many times. V is TRBV4-1 and J is TRBJ2-1; D may be TRBD2 (6 bases). The CDR3 is 16 amino acids. The V end lost 1 base, the J end lost 3 bases, and 13 bases lay between the germline ends. Germline V lookup: CDR1 MGHRA, CDR2 YSYEKL. CDR3 nucleotides: TGCGCCAGCAGCCAAGGGGCGGGAACCGACTACAATGAGCAGTTCTTC. This gives the protein CASSQGAGTDYNEQFF.

This clone was seen many times. The chain joins TRBV27 to TRBJ2-5; D possibly corresponds to TRBD2 (6 bases). Trimming cost V 3 bases and J 5 bases, with 7 bases left between them. Germline V gene lookup returns CDR1 MNHEY and CDR2 SMNVEV (reference sequence). This CDR3 is 12 amino acids long. CDR3 in DNA: TGTGCCAGCAGTTTTCGGGGGGAGACCCAGTACTTC. Protein product: CASSFRGETQYF.

This clone was recorded at least ten times. The CDR3 reads CASSYPREEGETQYF. CDR3 sequence (DNA): TGTGCCAGCAGTTACCCTCGAGAAGAGGGAGAGACCCAGTACTTC. J is TRBJ2-5 and V is TRBV6-5; D perhaps matches TRBD2 (5 bases). V was shortened by 2 bases and J by 4 bases, with 14 bases between the two germline ends. This CDR3 has 15 amino acids. CDR1 and CDR2 from the germline V gene are MNHEY and SVGAGI.

Ten or more counts support this clone. The chain couples TRBV18 to TRBJ2-5, with D tentatively TRBD1 (6 bases). The CDR3 runs to 14 residues. The germline gives CDR1 KGHSH, CDR2 LQKENI. Deletions cut 4 bases from V and 2 bases from J, with 11 bases between. The DNA of the CDR3 is TGTGCCAGCTCACTACACAGGGTACAAGAGACCCAGTACTTC. This encodes CASSLHRVQETQYF. Full variable domain (outside the CDR3, taken from reference TRBV18 and TRBJ2-5): NAGVMQNPRHLVRRRGQEARLRCSPMKGHSHVYWYRQLPEEGLKFMVYLQKENIIDESGMPKERFSAEFPKEGPSILRIQQVVRGDSAAYFCASSLHRVQETQYFGPGTRLLVL.

This clone is judged medium-sized. This chain joins TRBV19 and TRBJ1-4; 8 bases are a match to TRBD1. After removal of 3 bases from V and 7 bases from J, the junction contained 7 bases not matched to a gene. The CDR3 is made up of 15 amino acids. Germline assignment: CDR1 LNHDA and CDR2 SQIVND (reference sequence). CDR3 nucleotide sequence: TGTGCCAGTAGTATTGGAAGGACAGGGAGTGAAAAACTGTTTTTT. Translated, it gives CASSIGRTGSEKLFF.

This clone came up many times. The chain recombines TRBV6-5 with TRBJ1-6; 8 bases agree with TRBD1. V was clipped by 7 bases and J by 6 bases; unmatched bases: 8. The CDR3 has 15 amino acids. Per the germline V gene, CDR1 is MNHEY and CDR2 is SVGAGI. CDR3 in amino acids: CASTRGLSSNSPLHF. The DNA for the CDR3 is TGTGCCAGCACCAGGGGGCTGTCGTCTAATTCACCCCTCCACTTT.